The 32 T cell receptor beta chains below come from one sample, sequenced in a study of T-cell reconstitution after alpha-beta-depleted transplantation in children. Preparation of the TCRbeta library involved a method that used unique molecular identifiers. TCRdb redid the calling of the PCR reads with MiXCR, one entry per CDR3 protein. The sample has 600,000 to 700,000 distinct CDR3 sequences, approximately 17% seen once. Specimen: PBMCs from the stem cell graft donor, collected from the stem cell graft. The receptor set was obtained from a human donor who donated a stem cell graft to a child with acute myeloid leukemia.

The genes are TRBV4-2 and TRBJ2-7; D not resolved. CDR1 and CDR2 from the germline V gene are LGHNA and YNFKEQ. Trimming cost V 1 base and J 1 base, with 8 bases left between them. The CDR3 length is 14 residues. CDR3 residues: CASSQAQPSYEQYF. CDR3 nucleotide sequence: TGTGCCAGCAGCCAAGCCCAGCCATCCTACGAGCAGTACTTC.

This clonotype was observed at least ten times. The chain joins TRBV29-1 to TRBJ2-7, with D hard to call. CDR3 length equals 12 residues. Trimming removed 3 bases from V and 6 bases from J, with 12 bases in between. Germline lookup yields CDR1 SQVTM and CDR2 ANQGSEA. CDR3: CSVDRSGGEQYF. CDR3 bases: TGCAGCGTTGACAGGTCCGGCGGCGAGCAGTACTTC.

The V gene is TRBV24-1, the J gene TRBJ2-2; D remains unclear. Germline assignment: CDR1 KGHDR and CDR2 SFDVKD. V shed 4 bases and J shed 3 bases, with 5 bases lying between them. The CDR3 loop spans 13 amino acids. CDR3 sequence: CATSEQYTGELFF. CDR3 DNA sequence: TGTGCCACCAGTGAACAGTACACCGGGGAGCTGTTTTTT.

The sample holds many counts of this clonotype. The chain has TRBV20-1 and TRBJ2-1; TRBD1 or TRBD2 may be the D gene (5 bases each). Trimming stripped 6 bases from V and 7 bases from J, with 16 bases between. CDR3 length equals 13 residues. The germline V gene encodes CDR1 DFQATT and CDR2 SNEGSKA (reference sequence). The CDR3 nucleotides read TGCAGTGCCCCTTTCGGGACCGCAAATGAGCAGTTCTTC. Translated: CSAPFGTANEQFF.

This clonotype was seen at least ten times. V and J are TRBV6-5 and TRBJ2-1; D gene uncertain. The V gene lost 2 bases and the J gene lost 4 bases, with 6 bases spanning the gap. Germline CDR1 reads MNHEY; CDR2 reads SVGAGI. The CDR3 is made up of 13 amino acids. The CDR3 is CASSYGPYNEQFF. As DNA, the CDR3 is TGTGCCAGCAGTTACGGACCGTACAATGAGCAGTTCTTC.

This clonotype was seen many times. The V and J genes are TRBV7-2 and TRBJ1-1; D remains ambiguous. Germline V gene sequence: CDR1 SGHTA, CDR2 FQGNSA. V was trimmed by 6 bases and J by 7 bases, leaving 6 bases between them. This CDR3 is built from 10 residues. In DNA form, the CDR3 reads TGTGCCAGCAGACAAGGTGAAGCTTTCTTT. Translation gives CASRQGEAFF.

This clonotype was picked up a small number of times. The genes are TRBV20-1 and TRBJ2-3, with TRBD2 identical over 9 bases. The CDR3 spans 19 residues. Germline lookup yields CDR1 DFQATT and CDR2 SNEGSKA (reference sequence). The junction had 16 bases not matched to a gene; V was cut back by 3 bases and J by 0 bases. CDR3 loop: CSASHWRGGRDSSTDTQYF. CDR3 coding DNA: TGCAGTGCTAGCCATTGGCGGGGGGGCCGGGATTCTAGCACAGATACGCAGTATTTT.

This chain links TRBV24-1 with TRBJ2-2; D gene uncertain. There are 13 residues in the CDR3. V dropped 0 bases and J dropped 7 bases, with 5 bases sitting between them. Germline V gene data show CDR1 as KGHDR and CDR2 as SFDVKD. In DNA form, the CDR3 reads TGTGCCACCAGTGATTTGAGGGTCGGGGAGCTGTTTTTT. Its translation: CATSDLRVGELFF.

This clonotype was counted a single time. A much bigger clone sits one base away, suggesting this may be a read error. The chain links TRBV29-1 to TRBJ2-1; TRBD1 or TRBD2 may be the D gene (6 bases each). Germline lookup yields CDR1 SQVTM and CDR2 ANQGSEA. The length of the CDR3 is 13 residues. CDR3 protein: CSLGGGWAREQIF. CDR3 DNA sequence: TGCAGCCTTGGAGGGGGATGGGCCCGGGAGCAGATCTTC.

CDR3 loop: CASSKGSSYEQYV. For the CDR3, the DNA is TGTGCCAGCAGCAAAGGCAGCTCCTACGAGCAGTACGTC. V gene TRBV21-1 combines with J gene TRBJ2-7. TRBV21-1 is labeled a pseudogene. The CDR3 sequence is 13 residues long.

This clonotype was recorded many times. The V and J genes are TRBV12-3 or TRBV12-4 and TRBJ2-3; no clear D. The CDR3 runs 12 residues. V was cut by 5 bases and J by 6 bases, with 9 bases left in between. In DNA, the CDR3 is TGTGCCAGCAGTCTAGGAAAGGATACGCAGTATTTT. This encodes CASSLGKDTQYF.

In this sample, this clonotype turned up a few times. The chain carries TRBV7-8 and TRBJ1-5, with 11 bases identical to TRBD1. Per germline, CDR1 SGHVS and CDR2 FQNEAQ. V shed 1 base, J shed 1 base, and the junction held 9 bases outside the gene matches. This CDR3 is 19 amino acids long. This CDR3 reads CASSLVRTGGVRSNQPQHF. In nucleotides, the CDR3 is TGTGCCAGCAGCTTAGTAAGGACAGGGGGCGTTAGGAGCAATCAGCCCCAGCATTTT.

This clonotype was counted once. The chain employs TRBV5-1 and TRBJ2-2, with 8 bases that match TRBD2. The germline gives CDR1 SGHRS, CDR2 YFSETQ. The CDR3 consists of 14 residues. With 4 bases clipped from V and 5 bases from J, the junction kept 4 bases outside the gene matches. CDR3: CASSRGGQTGELFF. DNA for the CDR3: TGCGCCAGCAGCCGGGGGGGCCAAACCGGGGAGCTGTTTTTT.

The gene calls are TRBV7-7 and TRBJ2-5; 11 nucleotides agree with TRBD1. The V gene end was trimmed by 5 bases and the J gene end by 2 bases; junction bases not matched to a gene: 4. The CDR3 is made up of 15 amino acids. Germline lookup yields CDR1 SSHAT and CDR2 FNYEAQ (reference sequence). This CDR3 is CASSRDRGSQETQYF. In nucleotides, the CDR3 is TGTGCCAGCAGCCGGGACAGGGGGAGTCAAGAGACCCAGTACTTC.

This clonotype has more than one count but fewer than ten. This chain joins TRBV20-1 and TRBJ1-5, with TRBD1 identical over 9 bases. Germline assignment: CDR1 DFQATT and CDR2 SNEGSKA (reference sequence). Trimming at V came to 5 bases and at J to 5 bases, leaving 13 bases not matched to a gene. The CDR3 length is 16 residues. CDR3 region: CSALDRGNFRDQPQHF. The CDR3 nucleotides are TGCAGTGCTCTTGACAGGGGGAATTTTCGAGATCAGCCCCAGCATTTT.

This clonotype was picked up many times. Here the CDR3 reads CSARSSGPQETQYF. CDR3 sequence (DNA): TGCAGTGCTAGGTCCAGCGGGCCCCAAGAGACCCAGTACTTC. This sequence joins TRBV20-1 and TRBJ2-5, with D possibly being TRBD2 (6 bases). The CDR3 is 14 amino acids. The germline CDR1 and CDR2 sequences are DFQATT and SNEGSKA (reference sequence). V dropped 3 bases and J dropped 1 base, with 12 bases sitting between them.

This clonotype occurred many times. The V call is TRBV12-3 or TRBV12-4, the J call TRBJ2-7, with D tentatively TRBD1 (6 bases). The CDR3 is 13 amino acids. V lost 5 bases and J 6 bases, leaving 14 bases between the germline ends. The CDR3 sequence: CASSLSQGSEQYF. The CDR3, as DNA: TGTGCCAGCAGTCTGTCACAGGGATCCGAGCAGTACTTC.

The V call is TRBV5-1, the J call TRBJ2-2, with 7 bases identical to TRBD1. Germline CDR1 SGHRS, CDR2 YFSETQ. With V trimmed by 4 bases and J by 7 bases, 13 bases remained unmatched. The CDR3 covers 16 residues. The CDR3 sequence is CASSPRLDRAGGELFF. The CDR3 region has the DNA TGCGCCAGCAGCCCACGCCTTGACAGGGCGGGCGGGGAGCTGTTTTTT.

The chain employs TRBV24-1 and TRBJ2-1, with D possibly matching TRBD2 (7 bases). From germline, CDR1 is KGHDR and CDR2 SFDVKD. The CDR3 covers 13 residues. The V gene lost 11 bases and the J gene lost 9 bases, with 19 bases spanning the gap. CDR3 sequence (DNA): TGTGCCAGTTGGGGGGGGCCAGGGTCTGAGCAGTTCTTC. Its translation: CASWGGPGSEQFF.

There are a few counts of this clonotype. The rearrangement links TRBV20-1 to TRBJ2-7; D ambiguous. The germline gives CDR1 DFQATT, CDR2 SNEGSKA (reference sequence). This CDR3 spans 16 amino acids. V was pared by 0 bases and J by 0 bases, with 15 bases between. DNA of the CDR3: TGCAGTGCTAGAGATCCCGCGAAACCCCCCTCCTACGAGCAGTACGTC. Protein sequence: CSARDPAKPPSYEQYV.

The rearrangement links TRBV5-1 to TRBJ2-7, with 12 nucleotides matching TRBD2. V shed 3 bases, J shed 4 bases, and the junction held 5 bases outside the gene matches. The length of the CDR3 is 15 residues. Looked up from germline, CDR1 is SGHRS and CDR2 is YFSETQ. CDR3 sequence: CASSSSGGEEYEQYF. CDR3 nucleotides: TGCGCCAGCAGCTCTAGCGGGGGGGAGGAGTACGAGCAGTACTTC.

The table lists this clonotype with many counts. The genes are TRBV5-1 and TRBJ1-6; D remains ambiguous. There are 15 residues in the CDR3. The V end was cut by 2 bases, the J end by 0 bases, with 6 bases between. Germline CDR1 and CDR2: SGHRS and YFSETQ. DNA of the CDR3: TGCGCCAGCAGCTTCGGGAGCTCCTATAATTCACCCCTCCACTTT. Its translation: CASSFGSSYNSPLHF.

The table lists this clonotype with a few counts. This rearrangement joins TRBV20-1 to TRBJ2-1; 8 positions match TRBD1. The V and J ends lost 3 bases and 4 bases, in that order; junction bases with no gene match: 11. The CDR3 extends over 16 amino acids. Germline CDR1 reads DFQATT; CDR2 reads SNEGSKA (reference sequence). The CDR3 spells CSARRQGILIYNEQFF. In nucleotides, the CDR3 is TGCAGTGCTAGGAGACAGGGGATCCTCATTTACAATGAGCAGTTCTTC.

In regard to this clonotype: A much larger clone lies a single base off, so this may be a read error. The chain employs TRBV29-1 and TRBJ2-5, with D maybe TRBD1 (6 bases). The CDR3 is 11 residues long. Germline assignment: CDR1 SQVTM and CDR2 ANQGSEA. CDR3 residues: CSAAGAETEYF. In nucleotides, the CDR3 is TGCAGCGCAGCAGGGGCAGAGACCGAGTACTTC.

This clonotype was seen only a few times. V usage is TRBV6-2 or TRBV6-3 and J usage is TRBJ1-1; D ambiguous. CDR3 length: 12 amino acids. The V gene's germline CDR1 is MNHEY and CDR2 SVGEGT. The V and J ends lost 8 bases and 4 bases respectively, with 11 bases between them. DNA of the CDR3: TGTGCCAGCGGGTCTCCGACCACTGAAGCTTTCTTT. Translating it yields CASGSPTTEAFF.

This clonotype was detected a few times. This rearrangement joins TRBV5-4 to TRBJ2-3; tentatively, D is TRBD2 (5 bases). The CDR3 consists of 16 residues. V was cut by 0 bases and J by 5 bases, with 16 bases left in between. Germline V CDR1 and CDR2: SGHNT, YYREEE (reference sequence). The CDR3 nucleotides read TGTGCCAGCAGCTTGGACGGGGAGCATCGGGTAGATACGCAGTATTTT. This codes for CASSLDGEHRVDTQYF.

As regards this clonotype: A read error may be the cause here, since a much bigger clone is one base away. CDR3 sequence reads: CASSPRAGGPDTQYF. The CDR3 nucleotides read TGTGCCAGCAGCCCGAGGGCAGGGGGCCCAGATACGCAGTATTTT. This chain links TRBV7-3 with TRBJ2-3, with 8 bases lining up with TRBD1. Looked up from germline, CDR1 is SGHTA and CDR2 is FQGTGA. J gave up 4 bases and V 5 bases, and 8 bases lay outside the gene matches. The CDR3 runs to 15 residues.

J is TRBJ1-2 and V is TRBV20-1; D not resolved. Trimming removed 1 base from V and 4 bases from J, with 10 bases in between. Germline V CDR1 and CDR2: DFQATT, SNEGSKA (reference sequence). This CDR3 comprises 13 residues. The CDR3 nucleotides read TGCAGTGCTAGAGTAGTCAGGATCTATGGCTACACCTTC. Residues: CSARVVRIYGYTF.

J is TRBJ1-1 and V is TRBV18; tentatively, D is TRBD1 (5 bases). CDR3 length: 13 amino acids. CDR1 and CDR2 from the germline V gene are KGHSH and LQKENI. Between the trimmed V and J ends, which lost 2 bases and 5 bases, there was a span of 9 bases. CDR3 in DNA: TGTGCCAGCTCACCAATGAGGGGTACTGAAGCTTTCTTT. This codes for CASSPMRGTEAFF. Full variable domain (rest looked up from reference TRBV18 and TRBJ1-1): NAGVMQNPRHLVRRRGQEARLRCSPMKGHSHVYWYRQLPEEGLKFMVYLQKENIIDESGMPKERFSAEFPKEGPSILRIQQVVRGDSAAYFCASSPMRGTEAFFGQGTRLTVV.

Of note for this clonotype: Germline and junction disagree at one end, which may indicate a read error. This chain joins TRBV7-8 and TRBJ2-1; D might be TRBD1 (5 bases). This CDR3 is 14 amino acids long. Germline values: CDR1 SGHVS, CDR2 FQNEAQ. Here the CDR3 DNA reads TGTGCCAGCAGCGCCGAGACAGCTTACAGTGAGCAGTTCTTC. Translation gives CASSAETAYSEQFF.

This clonotype has ten or more counts. In DNA form, the CDR3 reads TGCAGCGTTGAAGACGGGGAGCGGAGCTACGAGCAGTACTTC. Protein: CSVEDGERSYEQYF. This chain links TRBV29-1 with TRBJ2-7; weak D call: TRBD2 (5 bases). The CDR3 contains 14 residues. Trimming shortened V by 0 bases and J by 3 bases, and 12 bases separated the two germline ends. Germline loops: CDR1 SQVTM, CDR2 ANQGSEA.

This clonotype was detected a few times. The chain couples TRBV18 to TRBJ2-7, with D perhaps matching TRBD1 or TRBD2 (5 bases each). Looked up from germline, CDR1 is KGHSH and CDR2 is LQKENI. Between the trimmed V and J ends, which lost 2 bases and 2 bases, there was a span of 10 bases. The CDR3 contains 14 residues. The CDR3, as DNA: TGTGCCAGCTCACCAAGGCAGGGACCCTACGAGCAGTACGTC. Translating it yields CASSPRQGPYEQYV.